The 13 T cell receptor beta chains below all came from one sample that was sequenced in a study of blood T cells in healthy people across ages. Through a sample-barcoded 5' primer and a J-beta primer mix, a second PCR was run for roughly 7 to 12 cycles. TCRdb re-derived calls from the 5' RACE reads in MiXCR, one entry per CDR3 protein. The table lists 1,100,000 or so distinct CDR3 sequences, around 43% of them singletons. Sequencing used blood. The receptors come from a woman aged 60 to 75 in good health.

CDR3 residues: CATSARGRPSDEQFF. The DNA for the CDR3 is TGTGCCACCAGTGCCCGAGGGCGGCCTTCAGATGAGCAGTTCTTC. The chain employs TRBV24-1 and TRBJ2-1; weak D call: TRBD2 (5 bases). V was shortened by 5 bases and J by 8 bases, with 18 bases between the two germline ends. From germline, CDR1 is KGHDR and CDR2 SFDVKD. The CDR3 extends over 15 amino acids.

V and J are TRBV27 and TRBJ2-1; 14 positions match TRBD2. CDR3 length equals 16 residues. Germline V gives CDR1 MNHEY, CDR2 SMNVEV (reference sequence). Trimming cost V 4 bases and J 9 bases; bases outside gene matches: 8. The CDR3 loop is CASSSGLAGGGGEQFF. In DNA, the CDR3 is TGTGCCAGCAGTTCCGGACTAGCGGGAGGAGGGGGTGAGCAGTTCTTC.

This chain links TRBV15 with TRBJ2-1, with unresolved D. Looked up from germline, CDR1 is LNHNV and CDR2 is YYDKDF (reference sequence). This CDR3 contains 13 residues. Trimming took 1 base from V and 8 from J, leaving 9 bases between them. CDR3 DNA: TGTGCCACCAGCAGAGCCCTGGCGGATGAGCAGTTCTTC. This translates into CATSRALADEQFF.

The table lists this clonotype with a few counts. The chain links TRBV11-1 to TRBJ2-2, with D perhaps TRBD1 (5 bases). V lost 3 bases, J lost 8 bases, and 19 bases lay in between. Germline V CDR1 and CDR2: SGHAT, FQDESV (reference sequence). This CDR3 comprises 16 residues. CDR3 in DNA: TGTGCCAGCAGCTTTAGGACACGGCCCTTGCCGGGGGAGCTGTTTTTT. It is translated as CASSFRTRPLPGELFF.

This sequence joins TRBV20-1 and TRBJ2-6; 7 nucleotides align to TRBD2. Per germline, CDR1 DFQATT and CDR2 SNEGSKA (reference sequence). The length of the CDR3 is 16 residues. Trimming at V came to 3 bases and at J to 3 bases, leaving 8 bases not matched to a gene. The DNA of the CDR3 is TGCAGTGCTAGGAGGGGAGGGAGTGGTGGGGCCAACGTCCTGACTTTC. As protein: CSARRGGSGGANVLTF.

This clonotype was detected a few times. The chain joins TRBV20-1 to TRBJ2-7; 13 bases map to TRBD2. The CDR3 is 13 residues long. Losses at the gene ends were 4 bases for V and 5 bases for J; bases not matched to a gene: 2. The germline V gene has CDR1 DFQATT and CDR2 SNEGSKA (reference sequence). CDR3 protein: CSATGLAGDEQYF. The CDR3 DNA reads as TGCAGTGCTACCGGACTAGCGGGAGACGAGCAGTACTTC.

The V call is TRBV20-1, the J call TRBJ2-1; 13 nucleotides match TRBD2. Trimming at V came to 2 bases and at J to 2 bases, leaving 3 bases not matched to a gene. The CDR3 has 16 amino acids. From germline, CDR1 is DFQATT and CDR2 SNEGSKA (reference sequence). The CDR3 coding sequence is TGCAGTGCTAGAACGGGACTAGCGGGGACCTACAATGAGCAGTTCTTC. This translates into CSARTGLAGTYNEQFF.

The sample holds many counts of this clonotype. The rearrangement links TRBV29-1 to TRBJ2-7; possible D gene TRBD2, 6 bases. Per the germline V gene, CDR1 is SQVTM and CDR2 is ANQGSEA. The CDR3 has 13 amino acids. V was cut by 6 bases and J by 7 bases, with 19 bases left in between. Here the CDR3 DNA reads TGCAGCGTCGCACGACGACTAGAAGGGGAGCAGTACTTC. Its protein product is CSVARRLEGEQYF.

The chain couples TRBV18 to TRBJ2-5; 8 bases map to TRBD1. The end of the DNA aligns better with TRBJ2-7, so the J call may be wrong. The germline CDR1 and CDR2 sequences are KGHSH and LQKENI. The CDR3 contains 14 residues. CDR3 amino acids: CASSPRQGTDEQYF. CDR3 nucleotide sequence: TGTGCCAGCTCACCAAGACAGGGGACCGACGAGCAGTACTTC.

This clonotype has more than one count but fewer than ten. The chain has TRBV7-9 and TRBJ2-3; D not certain. Trimming pared 3 bases from V and 2 bases from J, leaving 12 bases between. The CDR3 has 15 amino acids. Per the germline V gene, CDR1 is SEHNR and CDR2 is FQNEAQ (reference sequence). DNA for the CDR3: TGTGCCAGCAGCTTGGACGGGTCCCCCACAGATACGCAGTATTTT. Translated: CASSLDGSPTDTQYF.

This clonotype was detected only a few times. The genes are TRBV12-3 or TRBV12-4 and TRBJ2-7; no reliable D call. The CDR3 consists of 12 residues. Between the trimmed V and J ends, which lost 3 bases and 6 bases, there was a span of 9 bases. The CDR3 reads CASSFSVSEQYF. The CDR3 DNA sequence: TGTGCCAGCAGTTTCAGTGTTTCCGAGCAGTACTTC.

This chain uses TRBV29-1 with TRBJ2-5; D not certain. The assigned J gene may be wrong: the sequence end matches TRBJ2-7 better. Germline values: CDR1 SQVTM, CDR2 ANQGSEA. The CDR3 length is 14 residues. The CDR3 reads CSVVGNVGRSEQYF. The DNA for the CDR3 is TGCAGCGTTGTAGGCAACGTAGGACGGTCCGAGCAGTACTTC.

V usage is TRBV3-1 and J usage is TRBJ2-2; no clear D. Germline-derived CDR1 and CDR2 are LGHDT and YNNKEL (reference sequence). The V end was cut by 0 bases, the J end by 3 bases, with 8 bases between. This CDR3 spans 15 amino acids. In nucleotides, the CDR3 is TGTGCCAGCAGCCAAGAAGCCAGATACACCGGGGAGCTGTTTTTT. This gives the protein CASSQEARYTGELFF.